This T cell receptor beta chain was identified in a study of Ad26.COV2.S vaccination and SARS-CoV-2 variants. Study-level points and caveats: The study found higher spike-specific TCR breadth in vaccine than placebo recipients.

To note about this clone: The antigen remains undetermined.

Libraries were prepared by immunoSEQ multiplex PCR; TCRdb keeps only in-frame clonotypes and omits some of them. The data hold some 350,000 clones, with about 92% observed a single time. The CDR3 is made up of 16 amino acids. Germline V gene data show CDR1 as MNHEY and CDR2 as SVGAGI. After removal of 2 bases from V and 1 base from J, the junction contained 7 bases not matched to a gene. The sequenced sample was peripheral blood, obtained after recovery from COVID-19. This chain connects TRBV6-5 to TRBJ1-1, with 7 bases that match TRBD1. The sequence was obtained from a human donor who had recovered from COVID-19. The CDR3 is CASSYLPDRPNTEAFF. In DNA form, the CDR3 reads TGTGCCAGCAGTTACCTCCCGGACAGGCCGAACACTGAAGCTTTCTTT.